The 19 T cell receptor beta chains in this list originate from one sample, sequenced in a study of blood T cell repertoires in COVID-19. Clones were read by immunoSEQ multiplex PCR, and TCRdb kept only the in-frame ones, dropping some. The sample records 160,000 or so clones, under 90% being singletons. The material sequenced was PBMCs or T cells enriched from blood (not recorded which). These receptors all come from a man between 60 and 75 years old who had recovered from COVID-19.

The V gene is TRBV29-1, the J gene TRBJ1-1; 7 bases line up with TRBD1. This CDR3 has 13 residues. In germline, CDR1 is SQVTM, CDR2 ANQGSEA. The CDR3 loop is CSAGGSMNTEAFF. The CDR3, as DNA: TGCAGTGCAGGGGGTTCTATGAACACTGAAGCTTTCTTT. Supplemented by reference TRBV29-1 and TRBJ1-1, the full variable domain reads SAVISQKPSRDICQRGTSLTIQCQVDSQVTMMFWYRQQPGQSLTLIATANQGSEATYESGFVIDKFPISRPNLTFSTLTVSNMSPEDSSIYLCSAGGSMNTEAFFGQGTRLTVV.

In DNA form, the CDR3 reads TGCGCCAGCAGCCCGGCCTCTAGCTTTTACAATGAGCAGTTCTTC. Amino acid sequence: CASSPASSFYNEQFF. This chain uses TRBV5-1 with TRBJ2-1; the D gene is possibly TRBD2 (5 bases). Per germline, CDR1 SGHRS and CDR2 YFSETQ. V was cut by 4 bases and J by 4 bases, with 15 bases left in between. The CDR3 length is 15 residues.

This rearrangement joins TRBV3-1 (or the pseudogene TRBV3-2) to TRBJ2-2; D not certain. V shed 2 bases and J shed 8 bases, with 6 bases lying between them. Germline assignment: CDR1 LGHDT and CDR2 YNNKEL (reference sequence). This CDR3 region has 12 residues. The CDR3 bases are TGTGCCAGCAGCCAATCCGCGGGGGAGCTGTTTTTT. Amino acid sequence: CASSQSAGELFF.

This clone occurred once. This chain connects TRBV4-2 to TRBJ2-1, with 7 bases aligning to TRBD2. V lost 1 base and J lost 6; bases outside the gene matches: 0. Germline CDR1 is LGHNA and CDR2 is YNFKEQ. The CDR3 is 13 amino acids. The CDR3 DNA reads as TGTGCCAGCAGCCAAGCGGGAGGCAATGAGCAGTTCTTC. This gives the protein CASSQAGGNEQFF.

J is TRBJ1-2 and V is TRBV28; 10 bases line up with TRBD1. CDR3 length: 15 residues. Per the germline V gene, CDR1 is MDHEN and CDR2 is SYDVKM. The ends lost 7 bases at V and 2 bases at J; junction bases unmatched: 7. This CDR3 is CASTPGTGANYGYTF. For the CDR3, the DNA is TGTGCCAGCACCCCCGGGACAGGGGCAAACTATGGCTACACCTTC.

The rearrangement links TRBV28 to TRBJ1-5; no firm D call. CDR1 MDHEN and CDR2 SYDVKM come from the germline V gene. The CDR3 covers 16 residues. Trimming removed 6 bases at V and 0 bases at J, with 15 bases between. This CDR3 reads CASREALEPSNQPQHF. CDR3 sequence (DNA): TGTGCCAGCAGGGAGGCCTTGGAGCCTAGCAATCAGCCCCAGCATTTT.

The rearrangement links TRBV24-1 to TRBJ2-1, with a weak D call TRBD2 (6 bases). The CDR3 runs to 15 residues. CDR1 and CDR2 from the germline V gene are KGHDR and SFDVKD. Trimming took off 2 bases at V and 7 bases at J, with 14 bases between the two ends. The CDR3 DNA sequence: TGTGCCACCAGTGATTATTCGGGAGCCGGGAATGAGCAGTTCTTC. Amino acids: CATSDYSGAGNEQFF.

The chain recombines TRBV19 with TRBJ2-1, with D tentatively TRBD1 (6 bases). Trimming removed 6 bases at V and 0 bases at J, with 21 bases between. Germline V gene lookup returns CDR1 LNHDA and CDR2 SQIVND (reference sequence). The CDR3 sequence is 18 residues long. CDR3 region: CASSHSLFTGSSYNEQFF. CDR3 DNA: TGTGCCAGTAGCCACTCTTTATTTACAGGGAGCTCCTACAATGAGCAGTTCTTC.

V usage is TRBV14 and J usage is TRBJ2-1; D might be TRBD1 (5 bases). This CDR3 has 14 amino acids. In germline, CDR1 is SGHDN, CDR2 FVKESK. V dropped 3 bases and J dropped 5 bases, with 11 bases sitting between them. CDR3 amino acids: CASSHRVSHNEQFF. CDR3 DNA: TGTGCCAGCAGCCACAGGGTATCACACAATGAGCAGTTCTTC.

This clone was detected only once. This chain joins TRBV11-2 and TRBJ2-7, with 12 bases fitting TRBD2. J gave up 4 bases and V 4 bases, and 8 bases lay outside the gene matches. The CDR3 extends over 16 amino acids. The V gene's germline CDR1 is SGHAT and CDR2 FQNNGV. The CDR3 protein is CASSSPSGGDQYEQYF. CDR3 coding DNA: TGTGCCAGCAGCTCACCTAGCGGGGGGGACCAATACGAGCAGTACTTC. Complete variable domain (other parts from reference TRBV11-2 and TRBJ2-7): EAGVAQSPRYKIIEKRQSVAFWCNPISGHATLYWYQQILGQGPKLLIQFQNNGVVDDSQLPKDRFSAERLKGVDSTLKIQPAKLEDSAVYLCASSSPSGGDQYEQYFGPGTRLTVT.

The CDR3 DNA is TGTGCCAGCAGTATGGCCACTGAAGCTTTCTTT. The encoded protein is CASSMATEAFF. The chain is built from TRBV6-5 and TRBJ1-1; the D is unclear. The V and J ends lost 5 bases and 4 bases respectively, with 5 bases between them. Germline V gene data show CDR1 as MNHEY and CDR2 as SVGAGI. The CDR3 totals 11 residues.

This clone was recorded at least ten times. The rearrangement links TRBV18 to TRBJ2-2; maybe TRBD1 (5 bases). Germline V CDR1 and CDR2: KGHSH, LQKENI. The CDR3 is 16 residues long. V shed 4 bases and J shed 1 base, with 13 bases lying between them. CDR3 loop: CASSRMDTRNTGELFF. CDR3 nucleotides: TGTGCCAGCTCACGGATGGACACCCGGAACACCGGGGAGCTGTTTTTT.

The chain employs TRBV5-1 and TRBJ2-7; a weak D match, TRBD1 (6 bases). The CDR3 is made up of 15 amino acids. V was clipped by 4 bases and J by 3 bases, with 17 bases between them. Germline CDR1 and CDR2: SGHRS and YFSETQ. CDR3 sequence (DNA): TGCGCCAGCAGCACCGGACAGACTCTGGGCTACGAGCAGTACTTC. As protein: CASSTGQTLGYEQYF.

The chain has TRBV5-1 and TRBJ1-2, with 8 bases that match TRBD1. The CDR3 is made up of 14 amino acids. V lost 0 bases, J lost 5 bases, and 3 bases stayed unmatched. Germline lookup yields CDR1 SGHRS and CDR2 YFSETQ. This CDR3 is CASSLAGGGYGYTF. Here the CDR3 DNA reads TGCGCCAGCAGCTTGGCAGGGGGCGGATATGGCTACACCTTC.

The V and J genes are TRBV15 and TRBJ1-3; TRBD1 might be the D (6 bases). Germline-derived CDR1 and CDR2 are LNHNV and YYDKDF (reference sequence). This CDR3 has 17 amino acids. With 1 base removed from V and 4 bases from J, the gap between germline ends came to 17 bases. This CDR3 is CATSRASTGFTGNTIYF. In DNA, the CDR3 is TGTGCCACCAGCAGAGCCTCTACAGGGTTCACGGGAAACACCATATATTTT.

The rearrangement joins TRBV11-2 to TRBJ1-2, with D maybe TRBD1 (5 bases). The CDR3 length is 14 residues. V gave up 0 bases and J gave up 4 bases, with 9 bases separating them. The V gene's germline CDR1 is SGHAT and CDR2 FQNNGV. In DNA form, the CDR3 reads TGTGCCAGCAGCTTAGAAGGGGCCATCTATGGCTACACCTTC. This translates into CASSLEGAIYGYTF. Full variable domain (rest looked up from reference TRBV11-2 and TRBJ1-2): EAGVAQSPRYKIIEKRQSVAFWCNPISGHATLYWYQQILGQGPKLLIQFQNNGVVDDSQLPKDRFSAERLKGVDSTLKIQPAKLEDSAVYLCASSLEGAIYGYTFGSGTRLTVV.

CDR3 sequence: CASNSNQGIDEKLFF. CDR3 nucleotide sequence: TGTGCCAGCAACTCGAACCAGGGAATTGATGAAAAACTGTTTTTT. The chain joins TRBV7-8 to TRBJ1-4, with TRBD1 as a possible D gene (5 bases). The ends were cut back, 7 bases at V and 6 bases at J, with 18 bases in the middle. Germline V lookup: CDR1 SGHVS, CDR2 FQNEAQ. This CDR3 is built from 15 residues.

This clone was picked up one time. The CDR3 DNA reads as TGTGCCAGCAGCGTAGGTTCGAGCGGGACCTCCTACAATGAGCAGTTCTTC. Translation: CASSVGSSGTSYNEQFF. V gene TRBV9 combines with J gene TRBJ2-1, with TRBD2 matching 7 bases. CDR1 SGDLS and CDR2 YYNGEE come from the germline V gene. This CDR3 comprises 17 residues. After removal of 0 bases from V and 0 bases from J, the junction contained 6 bases not matched to a gene.

This sequence joins TRBV29-1 and TRBJ2-5; 9 nucleotides agree with TRBD2. V lost 3 bases to trimming and J lost 2 bases; unmatched junction nucleotides: 4. The CDR3 has 14 residues. Per germline, CDR1 SQVTM and CDR2 ANQGSEA. The chain's CDR3 is CSVDLSGRQETQYF. CDR3 sequence (DNA): TGCAGCGTTGATCTTAGCGGGAGACAAGAGACCCAGTACTTC.